These 20 T cell receptor beta chains came from one sample sequenced in a study of blood T cells in healthy people across ages. Using a J-beta primer mix together with a sample-barcoded 5' primer, a second PCR was run for about 7 to 12 cycles. MiXCR was run by TCRdb on the 5' RACE reads, yielding one entry per CDR3 protein. The sample yields around 800,000 distinct CDR3 sequences, 62% seen once. Sequencing input: blood. These receptors were obtained from a man under 40 in good health.

The chain employs TRBV29-1 and TRBJ2-7, with 7 bases identical to TRBD2. The germline V gene has CDR1 SQVTM and CDR2 ANQGSEA. The CDR3 spans 13 residues. V shed 6 bases, J shed 1 base, and the junction held 6 bases outside the gene matches. The CDR3 DNA reads TGCAGCGTAGGGGAGGGTATATCCTACGAGCAGTACTTC. Encoded protein: CSVGEGISYEQYF.

This chain joins TRBV20-1 and TRBJ2-5; either TRBD1 or TRBD2 may fit D (6 bases each). Germline lookup yields CDR1 DFQATT and CDR2 SNEGSKA (reference sequence). Trimming took off 0 bases at V and 2 bases at J, with 16 bases between the two ends. The CDR3 spans 16 residues. The CDR3: CSARDLRGPMQETQYF. The CDR3 DNA reads as TGCAGTGCTAGAGATCTCCGGGGGCCGATGCAAGAGACCCAGTACTTC.

The chain is built from TRBV14 and TRBJ1-2; D gene ambiguous. Trimming shortened V by 1 base and J by 4 bases, and 13 bases separated the two germline ends. The CDR3 is 15 amino acids. The germline gives CDR1 SGHDN, CDR2 FVKESK. The CDR3 loop reads CASSQVFGRPYGYTF. The CDR3 nucleotides read TGTGCCAGCAGCCAAGTTTTCGGCCGACCCTATGGCTACACCTTC.

The rearrangement uses TRBV2 and TRBJ2-5; D remains unclear. This CDR3 has 14 amino acids. In germline, CDR1 is SNHLY, CDR2 FYNNEI. V lost 1 base to trimming and J lost 5 bases, with 11 bases between them. CDR3 residues: CASSEDRVWETQYF. CDR3 in DNA: TGTGCCAGCAGTGAAGACCGGGTTTGGGAGACCCAGTACTTC.

This clonotype occurred a few times. The V call is TRBV9, the J call TRBJ1-1; the D is unclear. CDR3 length: 13 residues. V was clipped by 0 bases and J by 3 bases, with 6 bases between them. CDR1 is SGDLS and CDR2 is YYNGEE in the germline V gene. The CDR3 DNA reads as TGTGCCAGCAGCGTAGTAAAGGACACTGAAGCTTTCTTT. Protein sequence: CASSVVKDTEAFF.

This clonotype was observed a handful of times. The V and J genes are TRBV29-1 and TRBJ1-2; D not certain. The V end was cut by 3 bases, the J end by 1 base, with 6 bases between. CDR3 length: 12 amino acids. The germline V gene has CDR1 SQVTM and CDR2 ANQGSEA. The CDR3 loop is CSVEANNYGYTF. DNA for the CDR3: TGCAGCGTTGAGGCCAATAACTATGGCTACACCTTC.

V usage is TRBV28 and J usage is TRBJ1-5; D may be TRBD1 (6 bases). CDR3 length equals 18 residues. CDR1 is MDHEN, CDR2 SYDVKM, per germline. The V end lost 5 bases, the J end lost 5 bases, and 25 bases lay between the germline ends. The CDR3 DNA reads TGTGCCAGCAGTCTACCTTCCCCTTACAGGGCTGGGGATCAGCCCCAGCATTTT. Its protein is CASSLPSPYRAGDQPQHF.

This rearrangement joins TRBV9 to TRBJ2-3; unclear D gene. V was trimmed by 0 bases and J by 2 bases, leaving 16 bases between them. The CDR3 sequence is 17 residues long. Germline V gene sequence: CDR1 SGDLS, CDR2 YYNGEE. The DNA for the CDR3 is TGTGCCAGCAGCGTAGGAGTGGGCTTTTTTTCCACAGATACGCAGTATTTT. Amino acids: CASSVGVGFFSTDTQYF.

The J gene is TRBJ2-7, the V gene TRBV28; 15 bases map to TRBD2. V gave up 3 bases and J gave up 4 bases; unmatched junction bases: 4. The CDR3 contains 16 residues. Germline assignment: CDR1 MDHEN and CDR2 SYDVKM. The CDR3 DNA is TGTGCCAGCAGTTTTACGGGACTAGCGGGAGGTTACGAGCAGTACTTC. This codes for CASSFTGLAGGYEQYF.

The table lists this clonotype with a few counts. The genes are TRBV11-1 and TRBJ2-7; D unclear. V lost 8 bases, J lost 4 bases, and 21 bases lay in between. This CDR3 comprises 15 residues. Germline V lookup: CDR1 SGHAT, CDR2 FQDESV (reference sequence). The CDR3 region has the DNA TGTGCCAGCTCAGCCGGCGGAAAGAGAAGATACGAGCAGTACTTC. Protein product: CASSAGGKRRYEQYF.

The CDR3 bases are TGTGCCAGCAGTTTCGTGGGGGGGCCGAGCGCAGATACGCAGTATTTT. It encodes CASSFVGGPSADTQYF. The chain has TRBV28 and TRBJ2-3; D may be TRBD2 (7 bases). V shed 3 bases and J shed 4 bases, with 17 bases lying between them. CDR3 length: 16 residues. Germline CDR1 reads MDHEN; CDR2 reads SYDVKM.

The genes are TRBV29-1 and TRBJ2-5, with 8 nucleotides matching TRBD1. Trimming at V came to 8 bases and at J to 6 bases, leaving 14 bases not matched to a gene. The CDR3 consists of 14 residues. In germline, CDR1 is SQVTM, CDR2 ANQGSEA. This CDR3 reads CSRNLGTGPKTQYF. CDR3 coding DNA: TGCAGCAGGAACCTCGGGACAGGCCCAAAGACCCAGTACTTC.

This chain links TRBV25-1 with TRBJ1-2, with D hard to call. This CDR3 has 13 residues. The germline V gene encodes CDR1 MGHDK and CDR2 SYGVNS. V gave up 4 bases and J gave up 2 bases, with 8 bases separating them. The CDR3 protein is CASSVASNYGYTF. Here the CDR3 DNA reads TGTGCCAGCAGTGTGGCCAGCAACTATGGCTACACCTTC.

This clonotype showed up just a few times. The chain is built from TRBV15 and TRBJ1-4; TRBD1 might be the D (6 bases). This CDR3 comprises 15 residues. Trimming stripped 0 bases from V and 7 bases from J, with 12 bases between. Germline V gives CDR1 LNHNV, CDR2 YYDKDF (reference sequence). The CDR3 DNA sequence: TGTGCCACCAGCAGAGAGGGCAGGGGTGGTGAAAAACTGTTTTTT. Translation: CATSREGRGGEKLFF.

A word on this clonotype: Compared with germline, one end of the junction differs, possibly owing to a read error. The chain links TRBV7-2 to TRBJ2-4; 15 bases are shared with TRBD2. The J call may be in error: the DNA end matches TRBJ2-7 better. This CDR3 is 16 amino acids long. Germline lookup yields CDR1 SGHTA and CDR2 FQGNSA. As DNA, the CDR3 is TGTGCCGGCAGCTCCCCGGGGACTAGCGGGGGGAACGAGCAGTACTTC. Its protein product is CAGSSPGTSGGNEQYF.

The rearrangement links TRBV14 to TRBJ1-3, with 12 bases fitting TRBD1. The CDR3 loop spans 16 amino acids. Germline lookup yields CDR1 SGHDN and CDR2 FVKESK. J lost 4 bases, V lost 1 base, and 2 bases had no gene match. The CDR3 protein is CASSQVGQGAGNTIYF. CDR3 nucleotide sequence: TGTGCCAGCAGCCAAGTGGGACAGGGGGCCGGAAACACCATATATTTT. The entire variable domain, with the rest obtained from reference TRBV14 and TRBJ1-3, is as follows: EAGVTQFPSHSVIEKGQTVTLRCDPISGHDNLYWYRRVMGKEIKFLLHFVKESKQDESGMPNNRFLAERTGGTYSTLKVQPAELEDSGVYFCASSQVGQGAGNTIYFGEGSWLTVV.

The chain joins TRBV7-2 to TRBJ2-1; 8 bases match TRBD2. Germline CDR1 SGHTA, CDR2 FQGNSA. V dropped 0 bases and J dropped 7; count of bases not matched to a gene: 8. The length of the CDR3 is 16 residues. Here the CDR3 DNA reads TGTGCCAGCAGCTTAGCGGGGGCTAGCGGGCGTAATGAGCAGTTCTTC. It yields the protein CASSLAGASGRNEQFF.

The count of this clonotype is one. The rearrangement joins TRBV6-5 to TRBJ2-7; TRBD1 matches 9 bases. TRBJ2-5 explains the end of the DNA better; the J call may be wrong. Looked up from germline, CDR1 is MNHEY and CDR2 is SVGAGI. CDR3 length: 15 amino acids. Here the CDR3 reads CASSLDRGYSETQYF. The CDR3, as DNA: TGTGCCAGCAGTTTGGACAGGGGCTATAGTGAGACCCAGTACTTC.

The genes are TRBV20-1 and TRBJ1-2; D gene ambiguous. Per germline, CDR1 DFQATT and CDR2 SNEGSKA (reference sequence). The CDR3 loop spans 12 amino acids. Between the trimmed V and J ends, which lost 5 bases and 8 bases, there was a span of 15 bases. The CDR3 region is CSADDKVEGYTF. Here the CDR3 DNA reads TGCAGTGCTGACGACAAGGTCGAGGGCTACACCTTC.

The chain uses TRBV12-3 or TRBV12-4 and TRBJ1-1; D unclear. The CDR3 extends over 13 amino acids. Trimming took 6 bases from V and 4 from J, leaving 12 bases between them. The CDR3 DNA follows: TGTGCCAGCAGGTCTACAGAGATCACTGAAGCTTTCTTT. It translates to CASRSTEITEAFF.